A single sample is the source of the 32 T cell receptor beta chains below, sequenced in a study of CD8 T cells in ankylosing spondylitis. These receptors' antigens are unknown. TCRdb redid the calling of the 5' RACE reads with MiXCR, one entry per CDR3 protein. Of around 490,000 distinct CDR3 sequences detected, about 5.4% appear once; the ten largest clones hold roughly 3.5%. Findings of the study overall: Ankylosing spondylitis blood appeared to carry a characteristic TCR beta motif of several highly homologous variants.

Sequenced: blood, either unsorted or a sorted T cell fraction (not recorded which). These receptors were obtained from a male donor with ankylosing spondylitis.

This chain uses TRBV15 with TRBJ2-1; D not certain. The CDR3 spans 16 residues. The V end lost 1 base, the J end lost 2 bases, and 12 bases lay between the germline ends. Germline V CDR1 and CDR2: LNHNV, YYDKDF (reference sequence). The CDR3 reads CATSRGPVSPYNEQFF. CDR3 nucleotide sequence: TGTGCCACCAGCAGAGGACCGGTGAGCCCCTACAATGAGCAGTTCTTC.

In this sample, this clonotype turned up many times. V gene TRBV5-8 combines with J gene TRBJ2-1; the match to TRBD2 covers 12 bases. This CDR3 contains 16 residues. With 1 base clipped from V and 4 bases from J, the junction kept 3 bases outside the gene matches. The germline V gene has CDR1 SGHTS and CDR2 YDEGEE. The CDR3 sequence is CASSLTLAGGYNEQFF. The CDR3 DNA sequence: TGTGCCAGCAGCTTGACGCTAGCGGGGGGGTACAATGAGCAGTTCTTC.

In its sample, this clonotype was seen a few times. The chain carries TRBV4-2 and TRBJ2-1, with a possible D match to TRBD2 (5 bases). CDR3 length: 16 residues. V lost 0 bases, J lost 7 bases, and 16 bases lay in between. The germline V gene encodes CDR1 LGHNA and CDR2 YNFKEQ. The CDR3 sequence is CASSQDQIATTNEQFF. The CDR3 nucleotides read TGTGCCAGCAGCCAAGATCAGATTGCGACTACTAATGAGCAGTTCTTC.

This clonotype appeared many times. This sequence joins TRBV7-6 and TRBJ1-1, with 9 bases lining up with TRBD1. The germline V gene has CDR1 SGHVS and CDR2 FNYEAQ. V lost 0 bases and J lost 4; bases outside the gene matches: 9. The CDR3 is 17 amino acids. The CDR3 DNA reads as TGTGCCAGCAGCTTAGCTGACAGGGGGTCCCTGGGCACTGAAGCTTTCTTT. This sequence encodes CASSLADRGSLGTEAFF.

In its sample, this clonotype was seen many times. CDR3 amino acids: CASSFVGPKAKNIQYF. CDR3 nucleotides: TGTGCCAGCAGCTTCGTAGGACCCAAGGCCAAAAACATTCAGTACTTC. The chain carries TRBV7-2 and TRBJ2-4; D unclear. V lost 3 bases to trimming and J lost 1 base, with 13 bases between them. This CDR3 is built from 16 residues. Germline V gene sequence: CDR1 SGHTA, CDR2 FQGNSA.

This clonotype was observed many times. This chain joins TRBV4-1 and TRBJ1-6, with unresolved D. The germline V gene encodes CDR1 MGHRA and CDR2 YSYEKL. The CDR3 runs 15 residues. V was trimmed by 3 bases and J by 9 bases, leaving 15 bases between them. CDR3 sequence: CASSHPAGVRSPLHF. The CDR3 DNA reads TGCGCCAGCAGCCATCCAGCGGGAGTACGTTCACCCCTCCACTTT.

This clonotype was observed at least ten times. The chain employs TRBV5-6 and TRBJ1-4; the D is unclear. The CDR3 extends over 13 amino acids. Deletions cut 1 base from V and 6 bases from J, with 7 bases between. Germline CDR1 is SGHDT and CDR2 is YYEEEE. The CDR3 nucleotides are TGTGCCAGCAGCTTGTGGTTTGATGAAAAACTGTTTTTT. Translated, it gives CASSLWFDEKLFF.

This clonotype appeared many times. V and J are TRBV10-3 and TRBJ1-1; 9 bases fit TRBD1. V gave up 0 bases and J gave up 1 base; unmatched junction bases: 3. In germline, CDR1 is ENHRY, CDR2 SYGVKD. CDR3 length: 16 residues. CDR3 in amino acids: CAISESQGAANTEAFF. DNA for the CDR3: TGTGCCATCAGTGAGTCACAGGGGGCGGCGAACACTGAAGCTTTCTTT.

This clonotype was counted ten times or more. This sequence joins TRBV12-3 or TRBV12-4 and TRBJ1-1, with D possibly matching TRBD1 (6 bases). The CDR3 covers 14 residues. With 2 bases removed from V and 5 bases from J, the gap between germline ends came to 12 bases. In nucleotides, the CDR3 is TGTGCCAGCAGTTTACACAGGGCGAAGACTGAAGCTTTCTTT. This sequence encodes CASSLHRAKTEAFF.

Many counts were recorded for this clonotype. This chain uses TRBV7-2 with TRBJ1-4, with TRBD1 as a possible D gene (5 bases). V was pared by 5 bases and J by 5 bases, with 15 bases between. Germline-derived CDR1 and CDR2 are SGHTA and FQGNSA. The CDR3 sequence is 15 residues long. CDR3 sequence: CASSQGPGRNEKLFF. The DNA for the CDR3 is TGTGCCAGCAGCCAGGGCCCGGGGCGGAATGAAAAACTGTTTTTT.

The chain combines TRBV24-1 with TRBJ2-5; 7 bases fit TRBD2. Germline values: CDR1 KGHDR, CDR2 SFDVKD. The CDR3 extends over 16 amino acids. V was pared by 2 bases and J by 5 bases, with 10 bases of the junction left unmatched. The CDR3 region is CATSDSPGRGGETQYF. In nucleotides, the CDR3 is TGTGCCACCAGTGATTCACCGGGACGGGGAGGGGAGACCCAGTACTTC.

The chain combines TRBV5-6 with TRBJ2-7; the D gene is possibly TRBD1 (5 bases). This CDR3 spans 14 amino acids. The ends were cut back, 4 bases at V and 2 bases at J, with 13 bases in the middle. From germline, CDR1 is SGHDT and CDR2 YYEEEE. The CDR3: CASSSLDKAYEQYF. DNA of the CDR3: TGTGCCAGCAGCAGCCTGGACAAGGCCTACGAGCAGTACTTC.

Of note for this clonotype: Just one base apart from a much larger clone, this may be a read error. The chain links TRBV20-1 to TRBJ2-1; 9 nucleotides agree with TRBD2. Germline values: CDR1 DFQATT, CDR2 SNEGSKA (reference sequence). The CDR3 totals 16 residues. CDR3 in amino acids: CSAAGGPQSSNNEQFF. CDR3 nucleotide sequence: TGCAGTGCCGCGGGGGGGCCCCAGAGCTCCAACAATGAGCAGTTCTTC.

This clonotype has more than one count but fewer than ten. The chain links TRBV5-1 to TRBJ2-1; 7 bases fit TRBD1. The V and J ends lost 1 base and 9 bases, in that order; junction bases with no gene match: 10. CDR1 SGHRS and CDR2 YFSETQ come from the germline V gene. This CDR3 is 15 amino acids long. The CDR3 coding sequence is TGCGCCAGCAGCTTGCAGGGGACAGTTACTGGTGAGCAGTTCTTC. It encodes CASSLQGTVTGEQFF.

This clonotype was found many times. The CDR3: CASSWDSDIMNTEAFF. For the CDR3, the DNA is TGTGCCAGCAGTTGGGACAGCGACATCATGAACACTGAAGCTTTCTTT. This sequence joins TRBV6-5 and TRBJ1-1; 7 bases agree with TRBD1. CDR3 size: 16 residues. The V segment lost 4 bases and the J segment 0 bases; nucleotides outside the gene matches: 8. The V gene's germline CDR1 is MNHEY and CDR2 SVGAGI.

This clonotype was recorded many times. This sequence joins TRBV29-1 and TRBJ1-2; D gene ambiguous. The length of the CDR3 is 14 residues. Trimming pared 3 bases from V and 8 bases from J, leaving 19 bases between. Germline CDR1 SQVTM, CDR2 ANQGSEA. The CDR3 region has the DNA TGCAGCGTTGATCAATGGGCCGGCGAGAAAGGCTACACCTTC. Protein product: CSVDQWAGEKGYTF.

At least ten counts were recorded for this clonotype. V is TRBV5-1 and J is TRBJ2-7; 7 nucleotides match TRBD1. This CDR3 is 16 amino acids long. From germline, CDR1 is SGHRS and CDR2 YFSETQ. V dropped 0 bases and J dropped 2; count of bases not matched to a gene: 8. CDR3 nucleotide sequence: TGCGCCAGCAGCTTGGGGGGACAGCATTTCCCCTACGAGCAGTACTTC. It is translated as CASSLGGQHFPYEQYF.

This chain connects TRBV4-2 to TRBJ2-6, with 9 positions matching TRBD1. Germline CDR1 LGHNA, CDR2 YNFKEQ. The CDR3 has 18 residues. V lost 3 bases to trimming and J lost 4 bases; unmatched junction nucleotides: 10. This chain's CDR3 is CASSHVDRGTAGANVLTF. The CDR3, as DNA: TGTGCCAGCAGCCATGTCGACAGGGGGACGGCAGGGGCCAACGTCCTGACTTTC.

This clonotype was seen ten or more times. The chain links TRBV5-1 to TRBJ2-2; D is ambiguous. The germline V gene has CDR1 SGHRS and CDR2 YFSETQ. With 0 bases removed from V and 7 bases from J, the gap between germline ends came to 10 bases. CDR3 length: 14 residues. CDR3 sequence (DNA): TGCGCCAGCAGCTTGGGTCCCCCGAACGGGGAGCTGTTTTTT. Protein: CASSLGPPNGELFF.

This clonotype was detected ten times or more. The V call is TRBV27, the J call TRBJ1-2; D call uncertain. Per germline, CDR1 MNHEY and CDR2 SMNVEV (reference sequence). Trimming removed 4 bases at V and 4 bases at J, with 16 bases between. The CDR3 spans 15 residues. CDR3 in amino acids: CASSWNQPGIYGYTF. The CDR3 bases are TGTGCCAGCAGTTGGAACCAGCCCGGTATCTATGGCTACACCTTC.

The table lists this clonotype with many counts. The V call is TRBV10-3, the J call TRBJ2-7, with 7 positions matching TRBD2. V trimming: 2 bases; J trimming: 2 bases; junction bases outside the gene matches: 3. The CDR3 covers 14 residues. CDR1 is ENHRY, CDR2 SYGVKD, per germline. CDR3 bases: TGTGCCATCAGTGAGGGGGGGGGTCCCTACGAGCAGTACTTC. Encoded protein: CAISEGGGPYEQYF.

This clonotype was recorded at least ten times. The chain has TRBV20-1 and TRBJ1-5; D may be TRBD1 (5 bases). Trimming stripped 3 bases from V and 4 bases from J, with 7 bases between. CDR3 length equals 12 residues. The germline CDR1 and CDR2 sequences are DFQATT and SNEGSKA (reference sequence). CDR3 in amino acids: CSARTVNQPQHF. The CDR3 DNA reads TGCAGTGCTAGGACAGTGAATCAGCCCCAGCATTTT.

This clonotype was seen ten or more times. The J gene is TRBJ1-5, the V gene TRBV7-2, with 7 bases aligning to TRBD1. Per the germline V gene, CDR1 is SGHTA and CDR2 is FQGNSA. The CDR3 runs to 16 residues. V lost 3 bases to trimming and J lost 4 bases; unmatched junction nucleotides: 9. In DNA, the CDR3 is TGTGCCAGCAGCTTGGGAGGGGGCATAGGAAATCAGCCCCAGCATTTT. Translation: CASSLGGGIGNQPQHF.

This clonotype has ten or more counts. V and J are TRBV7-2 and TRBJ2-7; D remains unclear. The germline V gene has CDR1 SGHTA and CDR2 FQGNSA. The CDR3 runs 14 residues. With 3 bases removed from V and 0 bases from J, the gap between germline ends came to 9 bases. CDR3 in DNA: TGTGCCAGCAGCTTTGACAAGAACTCCTACGAGCAGTACTTC. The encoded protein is CASSFDKNSYEQYF.

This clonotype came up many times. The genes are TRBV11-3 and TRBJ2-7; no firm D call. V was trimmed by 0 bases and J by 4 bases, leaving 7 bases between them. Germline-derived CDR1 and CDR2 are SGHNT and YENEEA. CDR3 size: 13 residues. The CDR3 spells CASSLDYQYEQYF. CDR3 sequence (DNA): TGTGCCAGCAGCTTAGATTATCAGTACGAGCAGTACTTC.

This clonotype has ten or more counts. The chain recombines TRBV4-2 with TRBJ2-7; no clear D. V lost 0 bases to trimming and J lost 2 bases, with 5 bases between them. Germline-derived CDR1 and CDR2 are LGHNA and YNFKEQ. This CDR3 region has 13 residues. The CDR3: CASSQDRTYEQYF. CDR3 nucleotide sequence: TGTGCCAGCAGCCAAGACCGCACCTACGAGCAGTACTTC.

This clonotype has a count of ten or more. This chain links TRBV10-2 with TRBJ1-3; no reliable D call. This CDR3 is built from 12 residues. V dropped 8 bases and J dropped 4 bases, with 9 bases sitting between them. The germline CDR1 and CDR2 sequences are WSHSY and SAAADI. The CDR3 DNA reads TGCGCCAGCCTGGGCCCGGGAAACACCATATATTTT. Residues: CASLGPGNTIYF.

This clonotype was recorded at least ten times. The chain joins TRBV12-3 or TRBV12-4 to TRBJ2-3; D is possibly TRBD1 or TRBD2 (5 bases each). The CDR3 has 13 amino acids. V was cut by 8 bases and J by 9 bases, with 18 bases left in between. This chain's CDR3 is CASHPDSEGTQYF. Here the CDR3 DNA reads TGTGCCAGCCATCCGGATAGCGAGGGGACGCAGTATTTT.

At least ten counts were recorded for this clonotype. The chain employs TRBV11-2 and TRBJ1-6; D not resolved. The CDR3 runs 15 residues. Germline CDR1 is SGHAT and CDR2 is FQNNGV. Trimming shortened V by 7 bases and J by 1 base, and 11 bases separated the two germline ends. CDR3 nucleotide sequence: TGTGCCAGCACCCCAGCGGGATCCTATAATTCACCCCTCCACTTT. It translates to CASTPAGSYNSPLHF.

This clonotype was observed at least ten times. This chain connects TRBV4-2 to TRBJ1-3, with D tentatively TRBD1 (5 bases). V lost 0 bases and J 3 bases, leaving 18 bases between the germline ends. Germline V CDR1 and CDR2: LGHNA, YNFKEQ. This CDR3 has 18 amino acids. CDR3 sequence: CASSQEIIAGSFGNTIYF. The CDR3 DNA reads TGTGCCAGCAGCCAAGAGATTATCGCAGGGTCTTTTGGAAACACCATATATTTT.

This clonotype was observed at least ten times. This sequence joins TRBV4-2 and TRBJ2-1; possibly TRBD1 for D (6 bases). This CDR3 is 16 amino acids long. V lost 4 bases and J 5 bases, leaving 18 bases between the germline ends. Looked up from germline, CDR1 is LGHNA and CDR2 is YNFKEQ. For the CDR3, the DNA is TGTGCCAGCAGCCTAACCAATGGGGGCCTTAACAATGAGCAGTTCTTC. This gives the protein CASSLTNGGLNNEQFF.

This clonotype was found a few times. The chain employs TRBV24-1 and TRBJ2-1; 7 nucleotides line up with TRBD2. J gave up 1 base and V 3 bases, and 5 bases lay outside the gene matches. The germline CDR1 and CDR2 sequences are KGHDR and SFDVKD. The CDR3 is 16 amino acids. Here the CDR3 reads CATSDVGRASYNEQFF. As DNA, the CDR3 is TGTGCCACCAGTGATGTGGGGAGGGCGTCCTACAATGAGCAGTTCTTC.